These 5 T cell receptor beta chains were all obtained from the same sample, sequenced in a study of spatial heterogeneity in lung cancer. MiXCR, applied by TCRdb to the 5' RACE reads, yields one record per CDR3 protein. The sample lists 9,500 to 12,000 distinct CDR3 sequences, about 6.3% occurring once. Specified time point: sample taken at primary tumor resection. Unsorted tumor, nontumor lung tissue or cryopreserved PBMC supplied the whole RNA. Sequenced material: PBMCs, taken at surgery. Receptors were obtained from a male donor with early-stage non-small cell lung cancer.

This clonotype was counted many times. This beta chain lies outside the target of a library built for alpha chains; its clone size means little. The V call is TRBV5-1, the J call TRBJ2-3; 9 positions agree with TRBD1. This CDR3 contains 20 residues. The trim removed 4 bases at V and 3 bases at J, leaving 21 bases unmatched. The germline gives CDR1 SGHRS, CDR2 YFSETQ. CDR3 bases: TGCGCCAGCAGCCACCGGGACAGGGCTTGGCTAGTTTTCAGAACAGATACGCAGTATTTT. This translates into CASSHRDRAWLVFRTDTQYF.

This clonotype was found many times. This beta chain is a stray sequence in a library constructed for alpha chains; its clone size is not meaningful. This sequence joins TRBV20-1 and TRBJ2-7, with TRBD2 identical over 9 bases. CDR1 is DFQATT, CDR2 SNEGSKA, per germline (reference sequence). Trimming cost V 0 bases and J 2 bases; bases outside gene matches: 5. The CDR3 length is 15 residues. The CDR3 sequence: CSARDGKREAYEQYF. The CDR3, as DNA: TGCAGTGCTAGAGATGGCAAGCGGGAGGCCTACGAGCAGTACTTC.

This clonotype occurred many times. In a library made to pick up alpha chains, this beta chain is a stray read with a size that means little. The genes are TRBV2 and TRBJ1-4, with TRBD1 matching 9 bases. Germline V gene sequence: CDR1 SNHLY, CDR2 FYNNEI. V was pared by 7 bases and J by 7 bases, with 10 bases of the junction left unmatched. This CDR3 has 15 residues. This chain's CDR3 is CASTENRGRFEKLFF. The CDR3 coding sequence is TGTGCCAGCACCGAAAACAGGGGGCGTTTTGAAAAACTGTTTTTT.

Notes on this clonotype: This beta chain is a stray read from a library made for alpha chains; its abundance is not meaningful. The J gene is TRBJ2-2, the V gene TRBV5-5, with a possible D match to TRBD1 (8 bases). CDR1 SGHKS and CDR2 YYEKEE come from the germline V gene (reference sequence). This CDR3 has 16 amino acids. Trimming removed 4 bases at V and 6 bases at J, with 19 bases between. CDR3 bases: TGTGCCAGCAGCATAAACAGGGGGACTAACCCCGGGGAGCTGTTTTTT. Translating it yields CASSINRGTNPGELFF.

About this clonotype: A much bigger clone sits one base away, suggesting this may be a read error. Little can be read into the size of this beta chain, an off-target read in a library designed for alpha chains. This chain connects TRBV10-2 to TRBJ2-7; the match to TRBD2 covers 11 bases. The CDR3 contains 16 residues. Trimming took 0 bases from V and 7 from J; bases not matched to a gene: 8. Per the germline V gene, CDR1 is WSHSY and CDR2 is SAAADI. The CDR3 sequence is CASSESGLAGSFEQYF. The CDR3 nucleotides read TGCGCCAGCAGTGAGTCAGGACTAGCGGGCTCTTTTGAGCAGTACTTC.